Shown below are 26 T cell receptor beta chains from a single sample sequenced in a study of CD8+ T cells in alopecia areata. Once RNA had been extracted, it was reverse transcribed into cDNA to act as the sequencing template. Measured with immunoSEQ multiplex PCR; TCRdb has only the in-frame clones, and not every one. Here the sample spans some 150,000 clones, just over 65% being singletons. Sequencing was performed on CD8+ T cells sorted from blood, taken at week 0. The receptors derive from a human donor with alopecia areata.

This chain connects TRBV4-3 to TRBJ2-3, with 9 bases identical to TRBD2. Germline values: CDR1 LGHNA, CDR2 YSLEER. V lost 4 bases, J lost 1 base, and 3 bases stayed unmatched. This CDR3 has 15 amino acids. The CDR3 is CASSRSSGGTDTQYF. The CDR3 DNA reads TGCGCCAGCAGCCGATCTAGCGGGGGCACAGATACGCAGTATTTT.

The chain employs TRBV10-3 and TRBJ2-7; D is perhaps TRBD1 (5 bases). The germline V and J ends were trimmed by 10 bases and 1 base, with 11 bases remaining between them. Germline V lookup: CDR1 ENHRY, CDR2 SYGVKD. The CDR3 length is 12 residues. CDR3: CATTDSSYEQYF. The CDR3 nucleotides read TGTGCCACGACCGACAGTTCCTACGAGCAGTACTTC.

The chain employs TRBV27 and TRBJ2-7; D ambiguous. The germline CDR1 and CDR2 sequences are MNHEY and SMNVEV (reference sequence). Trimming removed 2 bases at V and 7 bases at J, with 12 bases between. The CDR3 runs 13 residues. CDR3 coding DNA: TGTGCCAGCAGTTTAGGTGGGTTTAGGGAGCAGTACTTC. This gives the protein CASSLGGFREQYF.

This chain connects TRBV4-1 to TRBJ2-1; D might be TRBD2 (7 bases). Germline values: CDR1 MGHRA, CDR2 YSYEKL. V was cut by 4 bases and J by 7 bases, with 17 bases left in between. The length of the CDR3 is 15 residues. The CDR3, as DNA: TGCGCCAGCAGCCCAAGGGGGGGGGCAGAAAATGAGCAGTTCTTC. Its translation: CASSPRGGAENEQFF.

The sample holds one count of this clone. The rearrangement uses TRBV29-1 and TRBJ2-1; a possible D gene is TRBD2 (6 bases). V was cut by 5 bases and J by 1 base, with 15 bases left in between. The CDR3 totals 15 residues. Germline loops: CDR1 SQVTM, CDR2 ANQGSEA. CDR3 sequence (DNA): TGCAGCGTTTTGTCCATAGCGGATTCCTACAATGAGCAGTTCTTC. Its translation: CSVLSIADSYNEQFF.

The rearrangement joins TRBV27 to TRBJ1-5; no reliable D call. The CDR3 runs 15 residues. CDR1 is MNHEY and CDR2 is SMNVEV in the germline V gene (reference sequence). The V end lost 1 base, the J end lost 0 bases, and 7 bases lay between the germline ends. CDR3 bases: TGTGCCAGCAGTTTATTCGCGGGTAGCAATCAGCCCCAGCATTTT. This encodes CASSLFAGSNQPQHF.

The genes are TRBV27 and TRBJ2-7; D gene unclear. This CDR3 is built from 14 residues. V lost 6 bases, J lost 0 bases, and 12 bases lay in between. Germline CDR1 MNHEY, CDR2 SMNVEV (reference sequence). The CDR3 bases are TGTGCCAGCAGGCCCGTGGCGAGCTCCTACGAGCAGTACTTC. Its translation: CASRPVASSYEQYF.

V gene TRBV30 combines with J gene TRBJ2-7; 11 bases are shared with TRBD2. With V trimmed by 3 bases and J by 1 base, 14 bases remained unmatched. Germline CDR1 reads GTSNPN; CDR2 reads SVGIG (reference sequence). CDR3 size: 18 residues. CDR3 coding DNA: TGTGCCTGGAGCCCCTCCCTGGTGTTAGCGGGGGGGTCCTACGAGCAGTACTTC. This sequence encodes CAWSPSLVLAGGSYEQYF.

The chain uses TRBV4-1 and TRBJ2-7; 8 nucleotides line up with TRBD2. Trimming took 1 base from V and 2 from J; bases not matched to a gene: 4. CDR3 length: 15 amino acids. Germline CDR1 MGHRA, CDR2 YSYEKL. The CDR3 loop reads CASSQAAGGPYEQYF. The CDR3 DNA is TGCGCCAGCAGCCAAGCGGCGGGGGGACCCTACGAGCAGTACTTC.

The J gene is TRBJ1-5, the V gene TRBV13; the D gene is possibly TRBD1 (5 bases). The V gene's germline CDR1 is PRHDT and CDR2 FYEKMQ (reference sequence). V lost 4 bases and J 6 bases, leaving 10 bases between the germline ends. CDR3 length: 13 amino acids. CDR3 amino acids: CASSSGRSQPQHF. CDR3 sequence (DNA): TGTGCCAGCAGCTCAGGGCGGAGTCAGCCCCAGCATTTT.

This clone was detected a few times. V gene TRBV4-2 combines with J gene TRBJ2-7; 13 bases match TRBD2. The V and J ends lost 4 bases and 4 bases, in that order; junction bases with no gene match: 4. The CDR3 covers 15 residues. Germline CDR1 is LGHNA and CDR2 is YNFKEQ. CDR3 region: CASSPGTSGAYEQYF. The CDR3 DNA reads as TGTGCCAGCAGCCCCGGGACTAGCGGGGCTTACGAGCAGTACTTC.

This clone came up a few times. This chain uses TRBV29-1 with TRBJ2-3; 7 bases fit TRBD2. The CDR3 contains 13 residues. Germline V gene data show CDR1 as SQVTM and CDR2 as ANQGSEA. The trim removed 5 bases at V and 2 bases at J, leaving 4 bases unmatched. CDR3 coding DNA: TGCAGCGTTCGTGAGCGGGACACAGATACGCAGTATTTT. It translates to CSVRERDTDTQYF.

The CDR3 nucleotides are TGTGCCAGCTCCAGGACAGCCCGTAATGAAAAACTGTTTTTT. Amino acid sequence: CASSRTARNEKLFF. V is TRBV6-5 and J is TRBJ1-4, with a tentative D call TRBD1 (6 bases). The germline CDR1 and CDR2 sequences are MNHEY and SVGAGI. The CDR3 contains 14 residues. The V end lost 8 bases, the J end lost 4 bases, and 14 bases lay between the germline ends.

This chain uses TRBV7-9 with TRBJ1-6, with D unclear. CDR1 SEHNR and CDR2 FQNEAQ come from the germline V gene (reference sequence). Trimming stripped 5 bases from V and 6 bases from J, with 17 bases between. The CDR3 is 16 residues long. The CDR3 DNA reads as TGTGCCAGCAGCCCGACTACTTCCCGGGGTAATTCACCCCTCCACTTT. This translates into CASSPTTSRGNSPLHF.

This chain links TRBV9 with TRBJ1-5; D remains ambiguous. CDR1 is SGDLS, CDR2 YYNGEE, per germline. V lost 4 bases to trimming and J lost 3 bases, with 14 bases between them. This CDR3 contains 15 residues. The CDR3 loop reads CASSPLEHSNQPQHF. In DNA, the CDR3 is TGTGCCAGCAGCCCGCTGGAGCACTCCAATCAGCCCCAGCATTTT.

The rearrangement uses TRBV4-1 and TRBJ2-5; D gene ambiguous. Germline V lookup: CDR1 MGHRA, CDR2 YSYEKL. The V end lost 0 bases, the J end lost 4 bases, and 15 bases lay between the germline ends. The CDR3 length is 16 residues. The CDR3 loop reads CASSQEPRSLVETQYF. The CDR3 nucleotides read TGCGCCAGCAGCCAAGAGCCCCGCTCTCTCGTAGAGACCCAGTACTTC.

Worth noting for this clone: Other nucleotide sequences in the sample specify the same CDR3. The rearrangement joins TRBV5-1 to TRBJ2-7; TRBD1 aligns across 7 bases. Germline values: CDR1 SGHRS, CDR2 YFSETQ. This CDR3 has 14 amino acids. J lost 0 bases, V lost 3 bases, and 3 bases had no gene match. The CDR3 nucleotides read TGCGCCAGCAGCTCGACAGGGCCCTCCTACGAGCAGTACTTC. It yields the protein CASSSTGPSYEQYF.

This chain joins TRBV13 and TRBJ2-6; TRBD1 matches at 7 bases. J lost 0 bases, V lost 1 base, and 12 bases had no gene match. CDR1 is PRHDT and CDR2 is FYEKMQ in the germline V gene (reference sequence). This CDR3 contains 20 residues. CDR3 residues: CASSLDLNRGPLSGANVLTF. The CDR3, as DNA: TGTGCCAGCAGCTTAGACCTCAACAGGGGCCCCCTCTCTGGGGCCAACGTCCTGACTTTC.

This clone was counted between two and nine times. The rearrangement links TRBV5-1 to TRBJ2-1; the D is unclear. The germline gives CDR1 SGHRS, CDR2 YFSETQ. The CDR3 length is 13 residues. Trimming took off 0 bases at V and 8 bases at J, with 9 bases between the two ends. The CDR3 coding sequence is TGCGCCAGCAGCTTGGCCGTTCTACATGAGCAGTTCTTC. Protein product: CASSLAVLHEQFF.

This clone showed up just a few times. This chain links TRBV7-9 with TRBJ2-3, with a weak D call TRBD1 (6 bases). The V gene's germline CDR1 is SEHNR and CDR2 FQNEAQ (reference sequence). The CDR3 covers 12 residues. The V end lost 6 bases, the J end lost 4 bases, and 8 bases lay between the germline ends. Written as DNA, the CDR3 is TGTGCCAGCAGACAGGGTTCAGATACGCAGTATTTT. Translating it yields CASRQGSDTQYF. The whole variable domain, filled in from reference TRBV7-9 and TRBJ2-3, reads DTGVSQNPRHKITKRGQNVTFRCDPISEHNRLYWYRQTLGQGPEFLTYFQNEAQLEKSRLLSDRFSAERPKGSFSTLEIQRTEQGDSAMYLCASRQGSDTQYFGPGTRLTVL.

This CDR3 reads CASSSMQGDPTQYF. The CDR3 nucleotides are TGTGCCAGCAGTTCCATGCAAGGGGATCCCACCCAGTACTTC. V is TRBV27 and J is TRBJ2-5; a possible D gene is TRBD1 (5 bases). This CDR3 has 14 residues. Germline V lookup: CDR1 MNHEY, CDR2 SMNVEV (reference sequence). V dropped 4 bases and J dropped 8 bases, with 17 bases sitting between them.

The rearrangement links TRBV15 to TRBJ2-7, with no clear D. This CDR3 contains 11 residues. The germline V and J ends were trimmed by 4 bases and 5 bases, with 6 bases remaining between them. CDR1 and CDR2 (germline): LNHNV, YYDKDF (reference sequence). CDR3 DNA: TGTGCCACCAGCACCGCAAACGAGCAGTACTTC. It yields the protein CATSTANEQYF.

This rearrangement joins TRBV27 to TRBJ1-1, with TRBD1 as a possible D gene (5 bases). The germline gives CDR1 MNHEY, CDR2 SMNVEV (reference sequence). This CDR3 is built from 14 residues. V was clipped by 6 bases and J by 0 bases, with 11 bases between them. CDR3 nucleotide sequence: TGTGCCAGCAGCCAGGGACCGTTGAACACTGAAGCTTTCTTT. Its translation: CASSQGPLNTEAFF.

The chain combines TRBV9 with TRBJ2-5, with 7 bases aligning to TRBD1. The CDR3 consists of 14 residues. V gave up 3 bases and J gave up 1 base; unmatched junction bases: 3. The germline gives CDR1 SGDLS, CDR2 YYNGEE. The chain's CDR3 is CASSAGTAQETQYF. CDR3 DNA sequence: TGTGCCAGCAGCGCCGGGACAGCCCAAGAGACCCAGTACTTC.

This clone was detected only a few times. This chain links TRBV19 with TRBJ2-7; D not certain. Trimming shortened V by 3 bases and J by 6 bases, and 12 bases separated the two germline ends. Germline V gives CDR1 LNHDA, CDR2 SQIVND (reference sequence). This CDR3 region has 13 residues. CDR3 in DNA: TGTGCCAGTAGTATTGGTGGTATAAGCGAGCAGTACTTC. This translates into CASSIGGISEQYF.

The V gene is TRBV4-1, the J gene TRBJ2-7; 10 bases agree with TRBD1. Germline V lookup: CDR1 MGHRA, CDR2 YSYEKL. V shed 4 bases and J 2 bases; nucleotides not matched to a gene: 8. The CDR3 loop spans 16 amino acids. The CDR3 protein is CASSLGETGGAYEQYF. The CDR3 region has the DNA TGCGCCAGCAGCCTAGGGGAGACAGGGGGCGCCTACGAGCAGTACTTC.